The present T cell receptor beta chain was sequenced within a study of T cells after yellow fever vaccination. Study-wide context: It was SMART-Seq v4 Ultra Low Input that prepared the fractions with low cell numbers.

Findings and limits, study-wide: Booster samples showed a return of most primary-vaccination clones (about 97% CD4, roughly 85% CD8). Shared CD4/CD8 clonotypes were a small share, likely from convergent recombination. Weaker in magnitude, the secondary response showed a faster peak on day 5 versus 15.

A remark on this clonotype: What it binds is unknown.

CDR1 and CDR2 (germline): SGHAT, FQDESV (reference sequence). Trimming took 1 base from V and 0 from J, leaving 19 bases between them. This CDR3 is 18 amino acids long. TCRdb analysed the 5' RACE reads with MiXCR anew, one entry per CDR3 protein. The sample has 620,000 or so distinct CDR3 sequences, about 15% seen once. V gene TRBV11-1 combines with J gene TRBJ2-7; TRBD1 might be the D (6 bases). This TCR came from a man aged 18 to 30 who received the YFV17D yellow fever vaccine. The sample in question was PBMCs, obtained around 5 days after the first yellow fever vaccination. The CDR3 DNA sequence: TGTGCCAGCAGCTTAGAGCCACTTACAGGGACAAGCTCCTACGAGCAGTACTTC. It yields the protein CASSLEPLTGTSSYEQYF.